This T cell receptor beta chain emerged from a study of T cell changes during pregnancy in multiple sclerosis. V lost 3 bases, J lost 2 bases, and 8 bases lay in between. The germline V gene has CDR1 KGHSH and CDR2 LQKENI. The length of the CDR3 is 13 residues. Method: immunoSEQ multiplex PCR; TCRdb's copy keeps in-frame clones and lacks some. This repertoire shows tens of thousands of clones, 90% to 95% found once; its top ten account for 2.8%. This material consisted of peripheral blood, taken in the third trimester of pregnancy. The sequence was collected from a female donor in good health, enrolled as a control in a pregnancy study. The V call is TRBV18, the J call TRBJ2-7, with D unclear. CDR3 region: CASSPLRTYEQYF. In DNA form, the CDR3 reads TGTGCCAGCTCACCTCTCCGTACCTACGAGCAGTACTTC.